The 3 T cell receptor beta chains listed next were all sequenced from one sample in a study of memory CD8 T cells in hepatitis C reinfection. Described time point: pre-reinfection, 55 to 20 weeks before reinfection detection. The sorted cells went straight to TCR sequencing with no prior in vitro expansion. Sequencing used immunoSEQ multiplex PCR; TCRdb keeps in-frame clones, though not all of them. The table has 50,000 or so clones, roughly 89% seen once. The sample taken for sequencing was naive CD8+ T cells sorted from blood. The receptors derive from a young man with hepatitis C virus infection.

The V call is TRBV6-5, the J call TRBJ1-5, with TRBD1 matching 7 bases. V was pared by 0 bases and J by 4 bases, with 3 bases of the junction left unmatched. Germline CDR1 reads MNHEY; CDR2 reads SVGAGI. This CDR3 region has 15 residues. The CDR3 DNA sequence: TGTGCCAGCAGTTACTCGAGGGACAGTAATCAGCCCCAGCATTTT. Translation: CASSYSRDSNQPQHF.

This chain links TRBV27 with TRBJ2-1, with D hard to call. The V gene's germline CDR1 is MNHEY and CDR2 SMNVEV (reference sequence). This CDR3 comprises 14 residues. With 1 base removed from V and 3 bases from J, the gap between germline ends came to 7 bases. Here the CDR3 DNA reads TGTGCCAGCAGTTTATTTCCAGTCTACAATGAGCAGTTCTTC. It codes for CASSLFPVYNEQFF.

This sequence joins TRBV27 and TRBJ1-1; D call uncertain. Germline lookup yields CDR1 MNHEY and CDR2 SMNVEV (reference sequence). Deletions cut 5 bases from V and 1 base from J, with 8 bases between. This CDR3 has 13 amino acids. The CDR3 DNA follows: TGTGCCAGCAGTACCCAGGCGAACACTGAAGCTTTCTTT. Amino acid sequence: CASSTQANTEAFF.